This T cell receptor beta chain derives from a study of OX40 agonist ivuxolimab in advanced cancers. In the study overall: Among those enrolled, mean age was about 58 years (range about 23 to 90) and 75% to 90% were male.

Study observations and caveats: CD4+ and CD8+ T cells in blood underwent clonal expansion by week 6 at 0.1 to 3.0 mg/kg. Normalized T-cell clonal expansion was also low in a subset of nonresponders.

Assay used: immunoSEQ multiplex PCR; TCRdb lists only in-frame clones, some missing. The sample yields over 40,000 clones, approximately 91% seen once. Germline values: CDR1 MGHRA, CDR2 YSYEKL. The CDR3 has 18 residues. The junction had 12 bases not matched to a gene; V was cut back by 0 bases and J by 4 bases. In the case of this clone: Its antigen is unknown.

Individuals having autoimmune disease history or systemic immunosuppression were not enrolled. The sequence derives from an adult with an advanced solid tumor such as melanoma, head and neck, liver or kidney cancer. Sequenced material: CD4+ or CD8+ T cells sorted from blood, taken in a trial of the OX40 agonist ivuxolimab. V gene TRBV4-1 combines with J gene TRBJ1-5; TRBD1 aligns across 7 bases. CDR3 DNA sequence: TGCGCCAGCAGCCAAGAGGGAGCAGGGGGTGCCCGAAATCAGCCCCAGCATTTT. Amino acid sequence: CASSQEGAGGARNQPQHF.